The 10 T cell receptor beta chains given below trace back to one sample, sequenced in a study of sequential checkpoint blockade in melanoma. Treatment noted: randomized to nivolumab then ipilimumab (arm A) or the reverse (arm B). Measured with immunoSEQ multiplex PCR; TCRdb has only the in-frame clones, and not every one. The sample shows approximately 9,300 clones, around 78% of them seen only once. The sequences come from CD8+ T cells sorted from blood (inferred from file names), collected from a patient given nivolumab and ipilimumab in sequence. These receptors were collected from a human donor with melanoma.

The rearrangement uses TRBV2 and TRBJ1-2, with D hard to call. Germline assignment: CDR1 SNHLY and CDR2 FYNNEI. This CDR3 is 12 amino acids long. Trimming cost V 8 bases and J 0 bases, with 7 bases left between them. CDR3 sequence: CASPGSNYGYTF. For the CDR3, the DNA is TGTGCCAGCCCGGGATCTAACTATGGCTACACCTTC. Combining the CDR3 with reference TRBV2 and TRBJ1-2 gives the whole variable domain EPEVTQTPSHQVTQMGQEVILRCVPISNHLYFYWYRQILGQKVEFLVSFYNNEISEKSEIFDDQFSVERPDGSNFTLKIRSTKLEDSAMYFCASPGSNYGYTFGSGTRLTVV.

This clone occurred once. The rearrangement uses TRBV7-9 and TRBJ1-1, with D unclear. Between the trimmed V and J ends, which lost 1 base and 1 base, there was a span of 7 bases. The CDR3 runs to 14 residues. CDR1 SEHNR and CDR2 FQNEAQ come from the germline V gene (reference sequence). DNA of the CDR3: TGTGCCAGCAGCTTAGAGTACAAGAACACTGAAGCTTTCTTT. Protein product: CASSLEYKNTEAFF.

The genes are TRBV7-6 and TRBJ2-7; 8 nucleotides match TRBD1. The CDR3 is 15 residues long. J was trimmed by 3 bases and V by 1 base; bases with no gene match: 5. CDR1 is SGHVS and CDR2 is FNYEAQ in the germline V gene. As DNA, the CDR3 is TGTGCCAGCAGCTTAGGGGCAGGGGGCAGCTACGAGCAGTACGTC. It specifies CASSLGAGGSYEQYV.

The J gene is TRBJ1-2, the V gene TRBV30, with 8 nucleotides matching TRBD1. The CDR3 contains 15 residues. In germline, CDR1 is GTSNPN, CDR2 SVGIG (reference sequence). J gave up 6 bases and V 1 base, and 10 bases lay outside the gene matches. The CDR3 region is CAWSAMDREVDGYTF. The DNA of the CDR3 is TGTGCCTGGAGTGCAATGGACAGGGAGGTAGATGGCTACACCTTC.

This sequence joins TRBV5-1 and TRBJ2-5; 10 bases are shared with TRBD2. The CDR3 has 13 amino acids. The germline V gene has CDR1 SGHRS and CDR2 YFSETQ. J gave up 5 bases and V 6 bases, and 4 bases lay outside the gene matches. CDR3 DNA sequence: TGCGCCAGCATGAAAGCGGGAGGGGAGACCCAGTACTTC. Amino acid sequence: CASMKAGGETQYF.

In this sample, this clone turned up a few times. The chain recombines TRBV6-4 with TRBJ2-3; TRBD1 matches at 9 bases. V lost 3 bases, J lost 5 bases, and 6 bases stayed unmatched. Germline V gene data show CDR1 as MRHNA and CDR2 as SNTAGT. The CDR3 spans 15 residues. The CDR3 bases are TGTGCCAGCAGTGAAGAACAGGGGGCGCAAGATACGCAGTATTTT. It is translated as CASSEEQGAQDTQYF.

This clone was observed a handful of times. The rearrangement uses TRBV7-9 and TRBJ1-4, with D maybe TRBD1 (6 bases). V shed 6 bases and J shed 5 bases, with 16 bases lying between them. CDR3 length: 15 residues. Germline V CDR1 and CDR2: SEHNR, FQNEAQ (reference sequence). CDR3 amino acids: CASRPPGTPNEKLFF. The CDR3 DNA follows: TGTGCCAGCAGGCCACCCGGGACACCGAATGAAAAACTGTTTTTT. Variable domain in full (rest from reference TRBV7-9 and TRBJ1-4): DTGVSQNPRHKITKRGQNVTFRCDPISEHNRLYWYRQTLGQGPEFLTYFQNEAQLEKSRLLSDRFSAERPKGSFSTLEIQRTEQGDSAMYLCASRPPGTPNEKLFFGSGTQLSVL.

This clone has more than one count but fewer than ten. The chain employs TRBV10-3 and TRBJ2-1; perhaps TRBD2 as D (6 bases). V lost 3 bases, J lost 4 bases, and 10 bases lay in between. The CDR3 extends over 14 amino acids. The germline CDR1 and CDR2 sequences are ENHRY and SYGVKD. The CDR3 loop reads CAISDSGDYNEQFF. CDR3 sequence (DNA): TGTGCCATCAGTGATAGCGGAGATTACAATGAGCAGTTCTTC.

This clone has only a few counts. This rearrangement joins TRBV21-1 to TRBJ1-6. TRBV21-1 is given as a pseudogene. CDR3 length equals 18 residues. The CDR3 protein is CASSDVLATIHHNSPLHF. The CDR3 coding sequence is TGTGCCAGCAGCGATGTCTTAGCTACCATACATCATAATTCACCCCTCCACTTT.

This clone has a handful of counts. The chain employs TRBV5-1 and TRBJ2-7; 9 bases are shared with TRBD1. The CDR3 spans 17 residues. Germline CDR1 and CDR2: SGHRS and YFSETQ. After removal of 0 bases from V and 2 bases from J, the junction contained 9 bases not matched to a gene. CDR3 sequence: CASSLDNRGLITYEQYF. In DNA, the CDR3 is TGCGCCAGCAGCTTGGATAACAGGGGGCTCATTACCTACGAGCAGTACTTC.